The 20 T cell receptor beta chains listed next were all sequenced from one sample in a study of cytomegalovirus exposure and HLA in healthy donors. The PCR had 60 Vbeta and 13 Jbeta primers. Clones were sequenced by immunoSEQ multiplex PCR, and TCRdb holds only the in-frame ones, with some missing. This sample has 110,000 or so clones, with about 61% found just once. Sequences were obtained from PBMCs. The origin of the receptors is a man aged 18 to 30 in good health and CMV-seropositive.

This chain uses TRBV6-6 with TRBJ2-7, with TRBD1 matching 8 bases. Germline loops: CDR1 MNHNY, CDR2 SVGAGI (reference sequence). CDR3 length: 15 amino acids. V gave up 2 bases and J gave up 2 bases; unmatched junction bases: 5. The CDR3 DNA sequence: TGTGCCAGCAGTTACGTAGGACAGGGTACCTACGAGCAGTACTTC. Amino acid sequence: CASSYVGQGTYEQYF.

The chain uses TRBV30 and TRBJ2-4; 13 positions match TRBD2. The CDR3 consists of 20 residues. Germline CDR1 and CDR2: GTSNPN and SVGIG (reference sequence). Trimming at V came to 3 bases and at J to 0 bases, leaving 14 bases not matched to a gene. The chain's CDR3 is CAWSSTPGLAGTLAKNIQYF. DNA for the CDR3: TGTGCCTGGAGCAGCACGCCGGGACTAGCGGGGACCCTAGCCAAAAACATTCAGTACTTC. Combining the CDR3 with reference TRBV30 and TRBJ2-4 gives the whole variable domain SQTIHQWPATLVQPVGSPLSLECTVEGTSNPNLYWYRQAAGRGLQLLFYSVGIGQISSEVPQNLSASRPQDRQFILSSKKLLLSDSGFYLCAWSSTPGLAGTLAKNIQYFGAGTRLSVL.

CDR3 nucleotides: TGCGCCAACAAGGACTACGAGCAGTACGTC. This translates into CANKDYEQYV. V is TRBV10-1 and J is TRBJ2-7; D is undetermined. Germline V gives CDR1 WNHNN, CDR2 SYGVQD (reference sequence). V was cut by 10 bases and J by 3 bases, with 7 bases left in between. The CDR3 runs 10 residues.

The V and J genes are TRBV6-6 and TRBJ1-5, with a weak D call TRBD1 (5 bases). This CDR3 region has 14 residues. Germline CDR1 is MNHNY and CDR2 is SVGAGI (reference sequence). V was shortened by 0 bases and J by 7 bases, with 10 bases between the two germline ends. The CDR3 loop reads CASSYSDMPQPQHF. CDR3 coding DNA: TGTGCCAGCAGTTACTCGGACATGCCCCAGCCCCAGCATTTT.

The genes are TRBV7-9 and TRBJ1-1, with TRBD1 identical over 8 bases. This CDR3 has 12 amino acids. V trimming: 4 bases; J trimming: 11 bases; junction bases outside the gene matches: 6. Germline CDR1 is SEHNR and CDR2 is FQNEAQ (reference sequence). The CDR3 region is CASSYQGAGAFF. The CDR3 DNA follows: TGTGCCAGCAGCTATCAGGGGGCAGGTGCTTTCTTT.

V usage is TRBV6-4 and J usage is TRBJ2-2; TRBD2 matches 8 bases. Germline V CDR1 and CDR2: MRHNA, SNTAGT. The CDR3 runs to 14 residues. The V gene end was trimmed by 6 bases and the J gene end by 4 bases; junction bases not matched to a gene: 4. CDR3 bases: TGTGCCAGCAGAGAGAGCGGGGGCACCGGGGAGCTGTTTTTT. It translates to CASRESGGTGELFF.

This clone was detected a few times. CDR3 region: CASSLAFAGIAASGGLSTDTQYF. CDR3 nucleotides: TGCGCCAGCAGCTTGGCCTTCGCGGGGATCGCGGCTAGCGGGGGCCTAAGCACAGATACGCAGTATTTT. This chain joins TRBV5-1 and TRBJ2-3; TRBD2 matches at 10 bases. This CDR3 is 23 amino acids long. Unmatched junction bases numbered 22, after V lost 0 bases and J lost 0 bases. CDR1 and CDR2 (germline): SGHRS, YFSETQ.

The chain employs TRBV6-1 and TRBJ2-3; TRBD2 agrees at 12 bases. This CDR3 has 14 amino acids. V was clipped by 7 bases and J by 5 bases; unmatched bases: 4. CDR1 MNHNS and CDR2 SASEGT come from the germline V gene. CDR3 in amino acids: CASISSGGVDTQYF. CDR3 DNA sequence: TGTGCCAGCATCTCTAGCGGGGGGGTAGATACGCAGTATTTT.

The chain joins TRBV5-1 to TRBJ1-4; 9 bases align to TRBD1. This CDR3 contains 15 residues. The V gene end was trimmed by 4 bases and the J gene end by 5 bases; junction bases not matched to a gene: 6. Germline values: CDR1 SGHRS, CDR2 YFSETQ. The CDR3 DNA sequence: TGCGCCAGCAGCCACCGGACAGGGGAGAATGAAAAACTGTTTTTT. Translated: CASSHRTGENEKLFF.

The gene calls are TRBV2 and TRBJ2-5; 10 nucleotides align to TRBD2. J gave up 3 bases and V 3 bases, and 4 bases lay outside the gene matches. This CDR3 is built from 15 residues. Germline lookup yields CDR1 SNHLY and CDR2 FYNNEI. CDR3 residues: CASSDASGGKETQYF. The CDR3 bases are TGTGCCAGCAGTGACGCTAGCGGGGGCAAAGAGACCCAGTACTTC.

This chain links TRBV28 with TRBJ1-6; D is ambiguous. The CDR3 runs to 14 residues. Germline V CDR1 and CDR2: MDHEN, SYDVKM. The V end was cut by 5 bases, the J end by 7 bases, with 12 bases between. The CDR3 reads CASSLPGFNSPLHF. The DNA for the CDR3 is TGTGCCAGCAGTCTCCCGGGTTTCAATTCACCCCTCCACTTT.

The V gene is TRBV11-1, the J gene TRBJ2-7, with 10 positions matching TRBD2. Germline V gene sequence: CDR1 SGHAT, CDR2 FQDESV (reference sequence). The junction had 3 bases not matched to a gene; V was cut back by 6 bases and J by 1 base. The CDR3 spans 14 residues. The CDR3 DNA sequence: TGTGCCAGCAGTTTTAGCGGGGGGTCCTACGAGCAGTACTTC. It encodes CASSFSGGSYEQYF.

This chain uses TRBV10-3 with TRBJ2-7; D possibly corresponds to TRBD1 (5 bases). V was pared by 0 bases and J by 0 bases, with 9 bases between. CDR3 size: 15 residues. Germline CDR1 ENHRY, CDR2 SYGVKD. CDR3 bases: TGTGCCATCAGTGAGTCCTACAGGAACTCCTACGAGCAGTACTTC. It yields the protein CAISESYRNSYEQYF.

This clone was counted between two and nine times. V is TRBV6-5 and J is TRBJ2-1, with 12 bases lining up with TRBD2. The CDR3 covers 14 residues. The V segment lost 7 bases and the J segment 9 bases; nucleotides outside the gene matches: 7. Germline V gene sequence: CDR1 MNHEY, CDR2 SVGAGI. The CDR3 DNA follows: TGTGCCAGCACCCGACTAGCGGGGGTTAGTGAGCAGTTCTTC. It is translated as CASTRLAGVSEQFF.

DNA for the CDR3: TGTGCCAGCAGCTTAGTTGGACTAGCGGGGGGGCGTCGAGAGACCCAGTACTTC. Amino acids: CASSLVGLAGGRRETQYF. The rearrangement uses TRBV7-2 and TRBJ2-5, with 15 bases aligning to TRBD2. CDR1 is SGHTA and CDR2 is FQGNSA in the germline V gene. The CDR3 sequence is 18 residues long. Trimming took 1 base from V and 4 from J; bases not matched to a gene: 7.

Written as DNA, the CDR3 is TGCGCCAGCAGCCCGGGACAGGGACAAATCGACATGAACACTGAAGCTTTCTTT. It specifies CASSPGQGQIDMNTEAFF. The J gene is TRBJ1-1, the V gene TRBV5-1; TRBD1 aligns across 9 bases. This CDR3 region has 18 residues. From germline, CDR1 is SGHRS and CDR2 YFSETQ. With 4 bases clipped from V and 0 bases from J, the junction kept 13 bases outside the gene matches.

V is TRBV7-8 and J is TRBJ1-1; D is unclear. The V and J ends lost 1 base and 5 bases respectively, with 17 bases between them. The germline V gene encodes CDR1 SGHVS and CDR2 FQNEAQ. This CDR3 is built from 16 residues. In DNA, the CDR3 is TGTGCCAGCAGCTTAGTTGACTCAGGATGGACTACTGAAGCTTTCTTT. Translation: CASSLVDSGWTTEAFF.

In this sample, this clone turned up once. The chain has TRBV4-1 and TRBJ2-7, with TRBD2 as a possible D gene (5 bases). The CDR3 has 15 residues. Germline CDR1 MGHRA, CDR2 YSYEKL. Trimming left V 1 base short and J 3 bases short, with 13 bases between. CDR3 nucleotide sequence: TGCGCCAGCAGCCAAGGTGGGGTCGGGGACTACGAGCAGTACTTC. Translation gives CASSQGGVGDYEQYF.

The chain recombines TRBV6-6 with TRBJ2-3; D uncertain. Germline loops: CDR1 MNHNY, CDR2 SVGAGI (reference sequence). This CDR3 region has 13 residues. Trimming removed 0 bases at V and 8 bases at J, with 9 bases between. The CDR3 DNA reads as TGTGCCAGCAGTTACTCCCTAGTTAGTACGCAGTATTTT. The encoded protein is CASSYSLVSTQYF.

In DNA, the CDR3 is TGTGCCAGCAGTTACTCGGCACCCAGAGGGTCACCCCTCCACTTT. It translates to CASSYSAPRGSPLHF. The chain has TRBV6-5 and TRBJ1-6; D gene unclear. The CDR3 totals 15 residues. Germline V gives CDR1 MNHEY, CDR2 SVGAGI. The V gene lost 0 bases and the J gene lost 10 bases, with 13 bases spanning the gap.